These T cell receptor beta chains were read from a single sample in a study of T-cell reconstitution after alpha-beta-depleted transplantation in children. TCRdb fed the PCR reads into MiXCR, producing one record per CDR3 protein. The repertoire holds fewer than 450,000 distinct CDR3 sequences, with about a sixth as singletons. This specimen was PBMCs, mostly from graft donor cells, taken 360 days after TCRalphabeta/CD19-depleted stem cell transplant. The receptor source for this set is a male patient aged 2-15 years who had a stem cell transplant for acute lymphoblastic leukemia, so the T cells may come from the graft donor. CDR3s include the opening cysteine and the closing phenylalanine or tryptophan.

j_gene,v_gene,CDR3aa
TRBJ2-3,TRBV12-3/TRBV12-4,CASSLQNMIPDTQYF
TRBJ2-5,TRBV7-3,CASSPGLARETQYF
TRBJ2-1,TRBV18,CASSPLRGLAGGDYNEQFF
TRBJ2-1,TRBV10-3,CAISEPYNEQFF
TRBJ1-1,TRBV28,CASSFLHNPTEAFF
TRBJ2-6,TRBV27,CASSLSSFGGPGANVLTF
TRBJ2-1,TRBV5-1,CASSGGQGYNEQFF
TRBJ2-1,TRBV7-3,CASSLNHLAGVSNEQFF
TRBJ2-1,TRBV7-2,CASSSTGLPYNEQFF
TRBJ2-5,TRBV10-3,CAISDRGRRETQYF
TRBJ2-3,TRBV29-1,CSVEVTSGSKVDTQYF
TRBJ2-5,TRBV12-3/TRBV12-4,CASRPEDRQETQYF
TRBJ2-1,TRBV27,CASSLYPYDNEQFF
TRBJ1-4,TRBV12-3/TRBV12-4,CASSPPDGFNEKLFF
TRBJ2-1,TRBV12-3/TRBV12-4,CASRRPGLARLYNEQFF
TRBJ1-4,TRBV7-9,CASSLGGGPNEKLFF
TRBJ2-3,TRBV24-1,CATSDFLTDTQYF
TRBJ2-1,TRBV4-3,CASSQDRGGGQGAYNEQFF
TRBJ2-4,TRBV12-3/TRBV12-4,CASSSNAVAKNIQYF
TRBJ2-1,TRBV28,CASRASGSLDEQFF
TRBJ1-1,TRBV7-9,CASSPVAQTRGNTEAFF
TRBJ1-1,TRBV28,CASSSFGGGDTEAFF
TRBJ2-1,TRBV4-3,CASSQVGGGNEQFF
TRBJ1-2,TRBV6-2/TRBV6-3,CASSYLRGRYGYTF
TRBJ1-2,TRBV20-1,CSATHRALNYGYTF
TRBJ2-6,TRBV5-1,CASSNKQGPGANVLTF
TRBJ2-3,TRBV7-2,CASRRRASGDTQYF
TRBJ2-7,TRBV7-2,CASSLALVISGSAVTPYEQYF